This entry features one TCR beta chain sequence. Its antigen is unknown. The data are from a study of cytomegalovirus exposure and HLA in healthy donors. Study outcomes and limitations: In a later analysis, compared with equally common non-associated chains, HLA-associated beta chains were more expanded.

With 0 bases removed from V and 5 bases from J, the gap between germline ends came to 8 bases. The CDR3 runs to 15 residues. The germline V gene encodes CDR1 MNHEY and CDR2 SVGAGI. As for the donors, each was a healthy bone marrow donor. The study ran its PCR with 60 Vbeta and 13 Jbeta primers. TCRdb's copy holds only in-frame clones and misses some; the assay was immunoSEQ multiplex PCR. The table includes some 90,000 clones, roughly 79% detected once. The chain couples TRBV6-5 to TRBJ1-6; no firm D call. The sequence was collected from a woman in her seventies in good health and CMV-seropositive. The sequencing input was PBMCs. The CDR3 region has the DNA TGTGCCAGCAGTTACTCAGAGCATAATAATTCACCCCTCCACTTT. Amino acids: CASSYSEHNNSPLHF.